This TCR beta chain was sequenced for a study of shared clonotypes between healthy human individuals. This CDR3 is built from 14 residues. Trimming removed 6 bases at V and 6 bases at J, with 15 bases between. Germline V gene lookup returns CDR1 MDHEN and CDR2 SYDVKM. The authors distributed each subset's genomic DNA evenly over several immunoSEQ plates. In the source study's methods: ImmunoSEQ output lacked quality scores and full-length reads, limiting matched filtering. Assay used: immunoSEQ multiplex PCR; TCRdb lists only in-frame clones, some missing. V and J calls and clone size follow that table, whereas D and trimming were derived from the DNA. The table has hundreds of thousands of clones, around 75% seen once; the top ten hold roughly an eighth. All donors were healthy HIV-negative adults lacking recent acute infections or vaccinations. Each sample came from a Caucasian adult donor living in Nashville, Tennessee.

The rearrangement joins TRBV28 to TRBJ2-1; tentative D call: TRBD2 (6 bases). The sequenced material came from PBMCs. This receptor was taken from a woman aged 40-49 years in good health. Some clones in this sample may be carry-over from other donors' samples. The CDR3, as DNA: TGTGCCAGCAGCTCCCGGGAGACCCTCAATGAGCAGTTCTTC. Residues: CASSSRETLNEQFF.